Listed below are T cell receptor beta chains from one sample, sequenced in a study of radiation and T cells in renal cell carcinoma. The protocol was immunoSEQ multiplex PCR, while the TCRdb copy is restricted to in-frame clones and leaves out a portion. This sample yields 100,000 to 150,000 clones, of which more than 75% are seen a single time; around 6% belongs to the top ten. The starting material was blood, obtained from a patient whose treatment included radiotherapy and nephrectomy. The receptor set was obtained from a woman between 70 and 85 years old with renal cell carcinoma. CDR3s include the opening cysteine and the closing phenylalanine or tryptophan. The D gene is left open where the match is weak. The listing skips clone size in some rows; elsewhere it reads once, few, many or a size class.

j_call	d_call	clone_size	cdr3_length	v_call	cdr3_nt	cdr3_aa
TRBJ1-1	TRBD1	few	14	TRBV29-1	TGCAGCTATTCCCCCAGGGGGCAGAACACTGAAGCTTTCTTT	CSYSPRGQNTEAFF
TRBJ2-7	.	.	15	TRBV7-6	TGTGCCAGCAGCTTAGCGGAAGGGTCCAACTACGAGCAGTACTTC	CASSLAEGSNYEQYF
TRBJ2-7	TRBD1	few	16	TRBV30	TGTGCCTGGGCGGGACAGGGCTTCTCCTTCTCCTACGAGCAGTACTTC	CAWAGQGFSFSYEQYF
TRBJ2-1	.	once	15	TRBV19	TGTGCCAGTAGTGCAGGGGTTCGTTCCTACAATGAGCAGTTCTTC	CASSAGVRSYNEQFF
TRBJ1-1	.	.	15	TRBV9	TGTGCCAGCAGCGTGTCTGGGGCCCTGAACACTGAAGCTTTCTTT	CASSVSGALNTEAFF
TRBJ2-5	.	.	10	TRBV29-1	TGCAGCGCCGCATCGGAGACCCAGTACTTC	CSAASETQYF
TRBJ2-3	.	.	15	TRBV5-1	TGCGCCAGCAGCTTGGATGCCGTTAGTACAGATACGCAGTATTTT	CASSLDAVSTDTQYF
TRBJ2-2	TRBD2	.	16	TRBV6-6	TGTGCCAGCACTAGCACCGGGACTAGCGGGACCGGGGAGCTGTTTTTT	CASTSTGTSGTGELFF
TRBJ1-2	.	.	10	TRBV28	TGTGCCAGCAGTCCCCTAGGCTACACCTTC	CASSPLGYTF
TRBJ2-5	.	.	15	TRBV19	TGTGCCAGCTCAACTGGGGTAATCACAGTGGAGACCCAGTACTTC	CASSTGVITVETQYF
TRBJ1-6	TRBD1	.	15	TRBV15	TGTGCCACCAGCATTAGGACAGGGGCTAATTCACCCCTCCACTTT	CATSIRTGANSPLHF
TRBJ2-1	TRBD2	.	15	TRBV7-2	TGTGCCAGCAGCGCAGCTAGCGGGGGTTACAATGAGCAGTTCTTC	CASSAASGGYNEQFF
TRBJ2-1	TRBD1	.	15	TRBV7-9	TGTGCCAGCAGCCCCTGGACAGGGGCGTCCGATGAGCAGTTCTTC	CASSPWTGASDEQFF
TRBJ1-6	TRBD1	.	15	TRBV18	TGTGCCAGCTCTCCCGACAGGGTTTATTATTCACCCCTCCACTTT	CASSPDRVYYSPLHF
TRBJ1-1	TRBD1	.	15	TRBV5-6	TGTGCCAGCAGCGCGCCGGGACAGGGGGTAACTGAAGCTTTCTTT	CASSAPGQGVTEAFF
TRBJ2-1	TRBD2	.	15	TRBV5-4	TGTGCCAGCAGCTTTACTAGCGGTTCCTACAATGAGCAGTTCTTC	CASSFTSGSYNEQFF
TRBJ1-2	TRBD1	few	12	TRBV6-5	TGTGCCAGCAGGGGACAGAGCTATGGCTACACCTTC	CASRGQSYGYTF
TRBJ2-1	.	.	16	TRBV2	TGTGCCAGCAGTGAAGTAGGACTCTCTTCCTACAATGAGCAGTTCTTC	CASSEVGLSSYNEQFF